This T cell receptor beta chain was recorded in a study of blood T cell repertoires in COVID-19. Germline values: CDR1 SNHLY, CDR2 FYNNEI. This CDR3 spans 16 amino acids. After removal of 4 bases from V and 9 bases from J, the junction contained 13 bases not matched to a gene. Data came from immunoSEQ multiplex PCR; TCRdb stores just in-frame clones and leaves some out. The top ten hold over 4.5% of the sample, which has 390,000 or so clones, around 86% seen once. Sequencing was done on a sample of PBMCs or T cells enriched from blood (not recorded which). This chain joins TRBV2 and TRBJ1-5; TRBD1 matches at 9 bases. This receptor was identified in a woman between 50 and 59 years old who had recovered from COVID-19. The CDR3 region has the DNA TGTGCCAGCAGTGTAGAGGGACAGGGAGGACGTTGGCCCCAGCATTTT. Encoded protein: CASSVEGQGGRWPQHF.